This T cell receptor (beta chain) originates from a study of T cell responses to AZD1222 COVID-19 vaccine. Study-level information: Pooling was applied to second doses at about 4 or about 12 weeks. The study, taken as a whole, reports: Scientists sampled the repertoires only once the peak T cell response had passed.

Trimming left V 1 base short and J 5 bases short, with 11 bases between. This CDR3 contains 14 residues. Per germline, CDR1 MGHRA and CDR2 YSYEKL. Produced via immunoSEQ multiplex PCR; TCRdb's table is partial and in-frame only. The repertoire has 100,000 or so clones, roughly 90% of them found once; the top ten carry 2.5%. Comment on this clone: Its target is unknown.

The specimen comprised peripheral blood, sampled on day 0 of AZD1222 vaccination. V is TRBV4-1 and J is TRBJ1-2; weak D call: TRBD1 (5 bases). This receptor was taken from an adult in good health. The CDR3 here is CASSQGGDWYGYTF. The DNA for the CDR3 is TGCGCCAGCAGCCAAGGGGGGGACTGGTATGGCTACACCTTC.